One and the same sample provided the 17 T cell receptor beta chains below, sequenced in a study of blood T cell repertoires in COVID-19. Using immunoSEQ multiplex PCR, the repertoire was profiled, and TCRdb retains in-frame clones only, with some absent. The sample records roughly 64,000 clones, approximately 90% being singletons. The sample was peripheral blood. These receptors all come from a man aged 50 to 60 with active COVID-19.

The chain is built from TRBV19 and TRBJ1-1; 7 bases map to TRBD1. In germline, CDR1 is LNHDA, CDR2 SQIVND (reference sequence). CDR3 length equals 15 residues. V dropped 1 base and J dropped 0; count of bases not matched to a gene: 2. The CDR3 DNA sequence: TGTGCCAGTAGTATAGCCGACAGGGTGAACACTGAAGCTTTCTTT. It yields the protein CASSIADRVNTEAFF.

The rearrangement joins TRBV29-1 to TRBJ2-7; tentative D call: TRBD1 (6 bases). Per the germline V gene, CDR1 is SQVTM and CDR2 is ANQGSEA. The V gene lost 4 bases and the J gene lost 1 base, with 11 bases spanning the gap. The CDR3 is 13 residues long. CDR3 protein: CSVVEGVSYEQYF. CDR3 DNA sequence: TGCAGCGTTGTTGAGGGGGTGTCCTACGAGCAGTACTTC.

V gene TRBV6-2 or TRBV6-3 combines with J gene TRBJ2-7; D possibly corresponds to TRBD1 (5 bases). CDR1 is MNHEY and CDR2 is SVGEGT in the germline V gene. This CDR3 is 17 amino acids long. V lost 2 bases and J lost 2, with 19 bases in between. CDR3 DNA: TGTGCCAGCAGTTACGCGACGAGTTGGACATCCGCCTACGAGCAGTACTTC. Translated, it gives CASSYATSWTSAYEQYF.

The rearrangement joins TRBV30 to TRBJ1-5, with TRBD1 as a possible D gene (6 bases). Germline values: CDR1 GTSNPN, CDR2 SVGIG (reference sequence). Trimming took 4 bases from V and 2 from J, leaving 9 bases between them. The CDR3 is 13 residues long. Here the CDR3 reads CAWKGVGNQPQHF. The CDR3 DNA reads TGTGCCTGGAAGGGGGTAGGCAATCAGCCCCAGCATTTT. Looking up the rest from reference TRBV30 and TRBJ1-5 gives the full variable domain: SQTIHQWPATLVQPVGSPLSLECTVEGTSNPNLYWYRQAAGRGLQLLFYSVGIGQISSEVPQNLSASRPQDRQFILSSKKLLLSDSGFYLCAWKGVGNQPQHFGDGTRLSIL.

The rearrangement links TRBV28 to TRBJ2-7; 7 bases line up with TRBD2. Germline CDR1 is MDHEN and CDR2 is SYDVKM. CDR3 length: 14 amino acids. V was clipped by 3 bases and J by 2 bases; unmatched bases: 4. CDR3 sequence (DNA): TGTGCCAGCAGTTTTCTAGCGGTACCCTACGAGCAGTACTTC. It is translated as CASSFLAVPYEQYF.

The V and J genes are TRBV3-1 (or the pseudogene TRBV3-2) and TRBJ1-6, with a weak D call TRBD1 (5 bases). Germline-derived CDR1 and CDR2 are LGHDT and YNNKEL (reference sequence). The length of the CDR3 is 16 residues. The V end lost 7 bases, the J end lost 2 bases, and 15 bases lay between the germline ends. The CDR3 is CASTRSGRTYNSPLHF. CDR3 coding DNA: TGTGCCAGCACACGGTCAGGGAGGACCTATAATTCACCCCTCCACTTT.

The CDR3 DNA sequence: TGCGCCAGCAGCTTGGCCCCGGGAAGCGATGAGCAGTTCTTC. Amino acids: CASSLAPGSDEQFF. J is TRBJ2-1 and V is TRBV5-1; TRBD2 might be the D (5 bases). Germline V gives CDR1 SGHRS, CDR2 YFSETQ. The CDR3 has 14 residues. V lost 0 bases to trimming and J lost 8 bases, with 12 bases between them. Full variable domain (remainder filled in from reference TRBV5-1 and TRBJ2-1): KAGVTQTPRYLIKTRGQQVTLSCSPISGHRSVSWYQQTPGQGLQFLFEYFSETQRNKGNFPGRFSGRQFSNSRSEMNVSTLELGDSALYLCASSLAPGSDEQFFGPGTRLTVL.

This sequence joins TRBV6-5 and TRBJ2-2; 9 bases are shared with TRBD1. Germline trimming cut 2 bases from V and 8 bases from J; bases unmatched to any gene: 3. The CDR3 is 14 residues long. Looked up from germline, CDR1 is MNHEY and CDR2 is SVGAGI. The CDR3 loop is CASSYGQGRGELFF. In nucleotides, the CDR3 is TGTGCCAGCAGTTACGGACAGGGGAGGGGGGAGCTGTTTTTT.

V and J are TRBV30 and TRBJ2-2; TRBD2 matches 7 bases. From germline, CDR1 is GTSNPN and CDR2 SVGIG (reference sequence). The CDR3 length is 13 residues. The V and J ends lost 4 bases and 7 bases, in that order; junction bases with no gene match: 6. CDR3 residues: CAWKGGPDGELFF. The CDR3 DNA reads as TGTGCCTGGAAGGGAGGGCCGGACGGGGAGCTGTTTTTT.

The V gene is TRBV27, the J gene TRBJ2-7; the D gene is possibly TRBD2 (6 bases). CDR1 is MNHEY, CDR2 SMNVEV, per germline (reference sequence). The V gene lost 0 bases and the J gene lost 3 bases, with 12 bases spanning the gap. This CDR3 is 15 amino acids long. CDR3 in amino acids: CASSLSRGSIYEQYF. CDR3 sequence (DNA): TGTGCCAGCAGTTTATCCCGGGGGAGCATCTACGAGCAGTACTTC.

J is TRBJ2-3 and V is TRBV28, with D uncertain. Germline CDR1 reads MDHEN; CDR2 reads SYDVKM. Trimming left V 4 bases short and J 5 bases short, with 10 bases between. The CDR3 extends over 13 amino acids. The CDR3, as DNA: TGTGCCAGCAGTTCACCGGGTGAAGATACGCAGTATTTT. It translates to CASSSPGEDTQYF.

The chain recombines TRBV18 with TRBJ2-1; D is ambiguous. With 8 bases removed from V and 3 bases from J, the gap between germline ends came to 14 bases. CDR3 length equals 14 residues. Germline values: CDR1 KGHSH, CDR2 LQKENI. The CDR3 bases are TGTGCCAGCACCATGACCGGGTACTACAATGAGCAGTTCTTC. Translating gives CASTMTGYYNEQFF.

This clone was found once. The gene calls are TRBV2 and TRBJ1-5; D is undetermined. This CDR3 is 14 amino acids long. Germline CDR1 SNHLY, CDR2 FYNNEI. Trimming took 7 bases from V and 0 from J, leaving 10 bases between them. The CDR3 DNA reads as TGTGCCAGCAAGCACAGAACTAGCAATCAGCCCCAGCATTTT. Protein sequence: CASKHRTSNQPQHF.

V gene TRBV28 combines with J gene TRBJ2-2; possible D gene TRBD2, 6 bases. CDR1 MDHEN and CDR2 SYDVKM come from the germline V gene. The CDR3 contains 17 residues. With 5 bases removed from V and 7 bases from J, the gap between germline ends came to 23 bases. CDR3 DNA sequence: TGTGCCAGCAGTGAGTGGGGACTCAAGAGAAAGGGCGGGGAGCTGTTTTTT. Encoded protein: CASSEWGLKRKGGELFF.

The chain has TRBV21-1 and TRBJ2-1; the table's D gene call, TRBD1, was not cross checked with the DNA. TRBV21-1 is a pseudogene. The CDR3 runs 15 residues. The CDR3: CASSDRFYSYNEQFF. CDR3 nucleotides: TGTGCCAGCAGCGACAGGTTCTACTCCTACAATGAGCAGTTCTTC.

The count of this clone is one. The V call is TRBV24-1, the J call TRBJ2-7; D is uncertain. Germline CDR1 and CDR2: KGHDR and SFDVKD. V was cut by 1 base and J by 0 bases, with 15 bases left in between. The CDR3 has 17 amino acids. The CDR3 DNA is TGTGCCACCAGTGATTTCCCCCCCGGCGGTGTCTCCTACGAGCAGTACTTC. It translates to CATSDFPPGGVSYEQYF.

The chain recombines TRBV11-2 with TRBJ1-4; a weak D match, TRBD1 (5 bases). This CDR3 has 14 amino acids. CDR1 and CDR2 from the germline V gene are SGHAT and FQNNGV. V gave up 3 bases and J gave up 2 bases, with 7 bases separating them. The CDR3 loop reads CASSFSGTNEKLFF. The DNA for the CDR3 is TGTGCCAGCAGCTTTTCAGGGACTAATGAAAAACTGTTTTTT.